A selection of T cell receptor beta chains follows, all from one sample in a study of T cell responses to AZD1222 COVID-19 vaccine. The repertoire was sequenced with immunoSEQ multiplex PCR; TCRdb's copy has only in-frame clones and lacks some. The data contain 150,000 or so clones, under 95% of them seen just once; the ten biggest clones take up approximately 1.2%. Material: peripheral blood, obtained 28 days after the second AZD1222 dose. The receptors come from an adult who received the AZD1222 COVID-19 vaccine. Each CDR3 is given with its conserved first and last residue. The D gene is left open where the match is weak. The size entry is marked missing in some rows and otherwise reads once, few, many or a size class.

TRBD1	.	TRBV4-1	TRBJ2-6	CASSPDRGPSGANVLTF	TGCGCCAGCAGCCCGGACAGGGGGCCCTCTGGGGCCAACGTCCTGACTTTC
TRBD1	.	TRBV19	TRBJ2-2	CASNDRGRNGELFF	TGTGCCAGTAACGACAGGGGACGAAACGGGGAGCTGTTTTTT
.	.	TRBV4-1	TRBJ1-5	CASSPDPEGSNQPQHF	TGCGCCAGCAGCCCGGACCCCGAGGGGAGCAATCAGCCCCAGCATTTT
TRBD2	.	TRBV7-3	TRBJ2-1	CASRPTSGSSYNEQFF	TGTGCCAGCAGGCCGACTAGCGGGAGTTCCTACAATGAGCAGTTCTTC
.	.	TRBV28	TRBJ1-5	CASSRAGDYQPQHF	TGTGCCAGCTCGCGGGCAGGGGACTATCAGCCCCAGCATTTT
TRBD2	.	TRBV27	TRBJ2-1	CASRWMGGSSYNEQFF	TGTGCCAGCAGGTGGATGGGGGGGAGCTCCTACAATGAGCAGTTCTTC
.	.	TRBV9	TRBJ1-3	CASSVGNSISGNTIYF	TGTGCCAGCAGCGTAGGGAACAGCATCTCTGGAAACACCATATATTTT
.	.	TRBV11-3	TRBJ2-2	CASSLGSGRSNTGELFF	TGTGCCAGCAGCTTAGGGAGCGGGCGATCGAACACCGGGGAGCTGTTTTTT
.	once	TRBV21-1	TRBJ2-1	CASSRVPVPPPRPLYNEQFF	TGTGCCAGCAGCAGAGTTCCGGTTCCACCACCCCGCCCCCTATACAATGAGCAGTTCTTC
.	.	TRBV6-5	TRBJ1-1	CASIDRVNTEAFF	TGTGCCAGCATCGACAGAGTGAACACTGAAGCTTTCTTT
.	.	TRBV28	TRBJ1-1	CASTPSGITEAFF	TGTGCCAGCACCCCTTCGGGGATCACTGAAGCTTTCTTT
.	.	TRBV4-3	TRBJ1-1	CASSQEKTLNTEAFF	TGCGCCAGCAGCCAAGAGAAGACCCTGAACACTGAAGCTTTCTTT
TRBD1	.	TRBV5-6	TRBJ2-7	CASSPGGQGIYEQYF	TGTGCCAGCAGCCCGGGGGGACAGGGGATTTACGAGCAGTACTTC
TRBD1	.	TRBV27	TRBJ1-5	CASSPPGQGNQPQHF	TGTGCCAGCAGTCCCCCCGGACAGGGCAATCAGCCCCAGCATTTT
.	.	TRBV28	TRBJ1-5	CASSLRRGYSNQPQHF	TGTGCCAGCAGTTTAAGACGGGGGTATAGCAATCAGCCCCAGCATTTT
.	.	TRBV6-5	TRBJ1-1	CASRDVRPSTEAFF	TGTGCCAGCAGGGATGTCAGGCCCAGCACTGAAGCTTTCTTT
.	.	TRBV15	TRBJ2-3	CATSSGGATDTQYF	TGTGCCACCAGCAGTGGGGGGGCGACAGATACGCAGTATTTT
.	.	TRBV19	TRBJ2-6	CASSIPRGGKTPGANVLTF	TGTGCCAGTAGTATTCCCAGGGGTGGAAAGACTCCTGGGGCCAACGTCCTGACTTTC
.	.	TRBV5-8	TRBJ2-5	CASSLSAGLRGGTQYF	TGTGCCAGCAGCTTGTCGGCGGGACTCCGAGGGGGGACCCAGTACTTC
.	once	TRBV19	TRBJ1-5	CASTPAGKGYQPQHF	TGTGCCAGTACCCCGGCGGGGAAGGGCTATCAGCCCCAGCATTTT
.	.	TRBV18	TRBJ2-2	CASSPSRTGELFF	TGTGCCAGCTCACCTTCCAGGACCGGGGAGCTGTTTTTT
.	.	TRBV6-1	TRBJ1-1	CASSERRGGPTEAFF	TGTGCCAGCAGTGAAAGGAGGGGGGGCCCTACTGAAGCTTTCTTT
.	.	TRBV4-1	TRBJ1-1	CASSPTPTDWVTEAFF	TGCGCCAGCAGCCCAACCCCGACAGACTGGGTCACTGAAGCTTTCTTT
TRBD1	.	TRBV27	TRBJ1-1	CASSASGTANTEAFF	TGTGCCAGCAGTGCCTCCGGGACAGCGAACACTGAAGCTTTCTTT
TRBD2	.	TRBV7-2	TRBJ2-7	CASSSVWGLAGNEQYF	TGTGCCAGCAGCTCAGTTTGGGGGCTAGCGGGAAACGAGCAGTACTTC
.	.	TRBV25-1	TRBJ2-2	CASSESRRDTGELFF	TGTGCCAGCAGTGAATCTAGGCGGGACACCGGGGAGCTGTTTTTT
.	.	TRBV5-1	TRBJ1-5	CASSPDSLNQPQHF	TGCGCCAGCAGCCCCGACAGCCTCAATCAGCCCCAGCATTTT
TRBD2	.	TRBV7-6	TRBJ2-3	CASSQSGGRTDTQYF	TGTGCCAGCAGCCAGAGCGGGGGGCGGACAGATACGCAGTATTTT
.	.	TRBV5-4	TRBJ1-4	CASSFRENEKLFF	TGTGCCAGCAGCTTCCGGGAGAATGAAAAACTGTTTTTT
.	.	TRBV6-5	TRBJ1-1	CASSLQEPNTEAFF	TGTGCCAGCAGTCTACAGGAGCCGAACACTGAAGCTTTCTTT
.	once	TRBV10-3	TRBJ1-1	CAISEKGVTEAFF	TGTGCCATCAGTGAGAAGGGGGTCACTGAAGCTTTCTTT
.	.	TRBV30	TRBJ1-1	CAWNGGASEAFF	TGTGCCTGGAATGGGGGGGCTTCTGAAGCTTTCTTT
TRBD1	.	TRBV6-5	TRBJ1-4	CASTRGGTGSEKLFF	TGTGCCAGCACTCGGGGAGGGACAGGGAGTGAAAAACTGTTTTTT
TRBD1	.	TRBV19	TRBJ1-5	CASRTPGQGNQPQHF	TGTGCCAGTAGAACCCCCGGACAGGGGAATCAGCCCCAGCATTTT
TRBD1	.	TRBV4-2	TRBJ2-1	CASSQDGRGPNNEQFF	TGTGCCAGCAGCCAAGACGGCAGGGGGCCTAACAATGAGCAGTTCTTC
.	.	TRBV5-1	TRBJ1-2	CASSLFPGHGYTF	TGCGCCAGCAGCTTGTTTCCAGGGCATGGCTACACCTTC
TRBD2	once	TRBV27	TRBJ2-3	CASSLRLADTQYF	TGTGCCAGCAGTTTACGACTAGCGGATACGCAGTATTTT
TRBD2	.	TRBV6-2/TRBV6-3	TRBJ2-7	CASSTGGSGGPYEQYF	TGTGCCAGCAGTACGGGGGGTAGCGGCGGTCCCTACGAGCAGTACTTC
TRBD2	.	TRBV2	TRBJ2-1	CASSARLAGGREQFF	TGTGCCAGCAGTGCAAGACTAGCGGGAGGACGTGAGCAGTTCTTC
.	.	TRBV6-5	TRBJ2-5	CASSAEVLQETQYF	TGTGCCAGCTCCGCGGAAGTCCTCCAAGAGACCCAGTACTTC
.	.	TRBV23-1	TRBJ2-5	CASSLADQETQYF	TGCGCCAGCAGTCTGGCAGACCAAGAGACCCAGTACTTC
.	once	TRBV6-4	TRBJ2-3	CASSEGLAGTDTQYF	TGTGCCAGCAGTGAAGGCTTAGCGGGCACAGATACGCAGTATTTT
.	few	TRBV7-9	TRBJ1-4	CASSLDHSIISTNEKLFF	TGTGCCAGCAGCTTAGATCACAGCATCATTTCAACTAATGAAAAACTGTTTTTT
.	.	TRBV11-2	TRBJ1-3	CASSNGGAGNTIYF	TGTGCCAGCAGTAATGGGGGGGCGGGAAACACCATATATTTT
TRBD2	.	TRBV7-7	TRBJ2-5	CASSLGLARETQYF	TGTGCTAGCAGCTTGGGACTAGCAAGAGAGACCCAGTACTTC
TRBD1	.	TRBV19	TRBJ1-5	CASNSPRQGASNQPQHF	TGTGCCAGTAACTCTCCCCGACAGGGGGCGAGCAATCAGCCCCAGCATTTT
.	once	TRBV28	TRBJ1-2	CASSRDGYTF	TGTGCCAGCAGTCGTGATGGCTACACCTTC